Detailed here is one T cell receptor beta chain. The sample originates from a study of control samples from healthy donors and cancer patients. Some clones are missing from TCRdb's copy, which holds only in-frame ones; the method was immunoSEQ multiplex PCR. The data contain 200,000 or so clones, 85% to 95% of them singletons. CDR3 length: 11 amino acids. Germline V gives CDR1 SGHTA, CDR2 FQGNSA. The ends were cut back, 7 bases at V and 10 bases at J, with 13 bases in the middle. The sequence was obtained from a man over 45 in good health. The chain joins TRBV7-2 to TRBJ1-1; possible D gene TRBD1, 6 bases. The material sequenced was blood. In DNA form, the CDR3 reads TGTGCCAGCATTGGAGGGGGGAGAGCTTTCTTT. Its translation is CASIGGGRAFF.